The clone carrying this T cell receptor (beta chain) is a singleton in its sample. One end of the junction is discordant with germline, which a read error may explain. The sample comes from a study of patients and donors after allogeneic stem cell transplantation. CDR3 size: 15 residues. The germline CDR1 and CDR2 sequences are KGHDR and SFDVKD. TCRdb used MiXCR to reprocess the RT-PCR reads, holding one entry per CDR3 protein. Among about 150,000 distinct CDR3 sequences listed, about 40% were seen once. Sequencing was performed on blood, either unsorted or a sorted T cell fraction (not recorded which). This TCR derives from a human donor who was either an allogeneic HSCT recipient or a stem cell or donor lymphocyte infusion donor (not recorded which). It is not recorded whose cells these are; they may come from a transplant donor. The chain recombines TRBV24-1 with TRBJ2-1; TRBD1 matches at 9 bases. CDR3 nucleotide sequence: TGTGCCACCAGTGACACCGGGACAGGGAAAAATGAGCAGTTCTTT. This gives the protein CATSDTGTGKNEQFF.